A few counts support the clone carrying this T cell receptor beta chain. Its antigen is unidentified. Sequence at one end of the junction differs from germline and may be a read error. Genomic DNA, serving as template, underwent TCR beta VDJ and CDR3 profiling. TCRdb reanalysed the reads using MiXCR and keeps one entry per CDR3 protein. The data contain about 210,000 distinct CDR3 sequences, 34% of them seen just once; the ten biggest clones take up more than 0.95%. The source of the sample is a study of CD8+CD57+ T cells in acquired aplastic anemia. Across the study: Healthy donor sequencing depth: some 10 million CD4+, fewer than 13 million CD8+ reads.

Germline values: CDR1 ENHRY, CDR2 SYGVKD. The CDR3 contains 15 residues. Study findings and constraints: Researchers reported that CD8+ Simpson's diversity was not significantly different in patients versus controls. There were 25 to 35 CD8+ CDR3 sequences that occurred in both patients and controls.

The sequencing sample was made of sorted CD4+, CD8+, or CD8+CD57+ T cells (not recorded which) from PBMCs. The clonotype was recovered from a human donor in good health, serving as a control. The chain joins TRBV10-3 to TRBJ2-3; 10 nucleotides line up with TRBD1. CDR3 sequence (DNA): TGTGCCATCAGTGACCCGACAGGGGGCACAGATACGCAGTACTTT. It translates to CAISDPTGGTDTQYF.